These 26 T cell receptor beta chains were sequenced from one sample in a study of blood T cell repertoires in COVID-19 (dated by TCRdb to 2018 to 2021). The method behind the library was the immunoSEQ multiplex PCR assay. TCRdb limited this immuneACCESS table to in-frame rearrangements with V and J called. A share of clones is missing; checked studies link under half to unresolved V genes, and the rest is unexplained. Within this sample are over 200,000 clones, with around 83% of them counted one time only. The ten largest clonotypes hold about 5.7% of the sample. The sample was peripheral blood. These receptors all stem from an elderly man with acute or convalescent COVID-19.

On this clone itself: The sample carries other DNA sequences with the same CDR3. J is TRBJ1-4 and V is TRBV3-1 (or the pseudogene TRBV3-2), with 8 bases that match TRBD1. CDR1 and CDR2 from the germline V gene are LGHDT and YNNKEL (reference sequence). Trimming cost V 1 base and J 7 bases; bases outside gene matches: 2. The CDR3 runs 14 residues. The CDR3 DNA is TGTGCCAGCAGCCAAGGGACAGGGCGTGAAAAACTGTTTTTT. Translated, it gives CASSQGTGREKLFF.

This chain uses TRBV28 with TRBJ1-2; D is perhaps TRBD1 (5 bases). The V gene's germline CDR1 is MDHEN and CDR2 SYDVKM. This CDR3 is 13 amino acids long. Trimming stripped 3 bases from V and 5 bases from J, with 10 bases between. This CDR3 reads CASSFGAGYGYTF. The CDR3 DNA reads TGTGCCAGCAGTTTCGGGGCGGGGTATGGCTACACCTTC.

The V call is TRBV2, the J call TRBJ2-7, with D possibly TRBD1 on 5 matching bases. V shed 6 bases and J shed 2 bases, with 14 bases lying between them. Germline loops: CDR1 SNHLY, CDR2 FYNNEI. The CDR3 is 14 residues long. CDR3 nucleotides: TGTGCCAGCAGATTTGAGGACACTGCCTACGAGCAGTACTTC. It translates to CASRFEDTAYEQYF.

The chain links TRBV7-6 to TRBJ2-1, with a tentative D call TRBD2 (5 bases). Germline CDR1 and CDR2: SGHVS and FNYEAQ. The CDR3 consists of 11 residues. V was pared by 10 bases and J by 6 bases, with 10 bases between. The CDR3 DNA sequence: TGTGCCATTAGACGGGGCAATGAGCAGTTCTTC. Amino acids: CAIRRGNEQFF.

The rearrangement links TRBV5-6 to TRBJ2-6; maybe TRBD1 (6 bases). V was trimmed by 6 bases and J by 1 base, leaving 11 bases between them. The CDR3 is 15 amino acids. Germline V CDR1 and CDR2: SGHDT, YYEEEE. CDR3 nucleotides: TGTGCCAGCAACCTCAGGGGTTCTGGGGCCAACGTCCTGACTTTC. Protein product: CASNLRGSGANVLTF.

This clone was detected a few times. The chain recombines TRBV5-6 with TRBJ2-3; D might be TRBD2 (5 bases). In germline, CDR1 is SGHDT, CDR2 YYEEEE. This CDR3 region has 16 residues. V was pared by 3 bases and J by 8 bases, with 22 bases between. The CDR3 reads CASSSVAGFSLVTQYF. The CDR3 coding sequence is TGTGCCAGCAGCTCGGTCGCGGGTTTTAGCTTGGTTACGCAGTATTTT.

V is TRBV7-8 and J is TRBJ2-7, with TRBD2 matching 14 bases. V lost 5 bases to trimming and J lost 4 bases; unmatched junction nucleotides: 4. Germline CDR1 is SGHVS and CDR2 is FQNEAQ. The CDR3 consists of 15 residues. CDR3 sequence: CASSQTSGGAYEQYF. The CDR3 DNA is TGTGCCAGCAGCCAGACTAGCGGGGGGGCTTACGAGCAGTACTTC.

The V and J genes are TRBV7-9 and TRBJ2-3; D call uncertain. V lost 1 base and J lost 2, with 10 bases in between. The CDR3 has 15 amino acids. The germline gives CDR1 SEHNR, CDR2 FQNEAQ (reference sequence). The CDR3 here is CASSLDGRPTDTQYF. CDR3 DNA: TGTGCCAGCAGCTTAGACGGCAGGCCCACAGATACGCAGTATTTT.

This sequence joins TRBV7-9 and TRBJ2-1; tentative D call: TRBD2 (5 bases). Germline values: CDR1 SEHNR, CDR2 FQNEAQ (reference sequence). Between the trimmed V and J ends, which lost 6 bases and 5 bases, there was a span of 5 bases. The CDR3 loop spans 11 amino acids. The CDR3 sequence: CASRRDNEQFF. The CDR3 DNA reads TGTGCCAGCAGGCGGGACAATGAGCAGTTCTTC.

A remark on this clone: The junction departs from the called germline gene at one end, perhaps through a read error. This chain uses TRBV3-1 (or the pseudogene TRBV3-2) with TRBJ1-1; no clear D. The CDR3 has 13 amino acids. Per germline, CDR1 LGHDT and CDR2 YNNKEL (reference sequence). The CDR3 DNA follows: TGTGCCAGCAGCCAAGCAGGCGGGCGGGCCCTGGTATTT. Its protein is CASSQAGGRALVF.

The chain uses TRBV4-1 and TRBJ2-1; 7 positions agree with TRBD2. The CDR3 loop spans 16 amino acids. The V gene's germline CDR1 is MGHRA and CDR2 YSYEKL. Germline trimming cut 1 base from V and 5 bases from J; bases unmatched to any gene: 8. CDR3 DNA: TGCGCCAGCAGCCAAGGGGGAGGGCATTTAAACAATGAGCAGTTCTTC. Translated, it gives CASSQGGGHLNNEQFF.

This clone appeared once. The chain links TRBV18 to TRBJ1-6; possibly TRBD1 for D (6 bases). The CDR3 spans 14 residues. Germline V lookup: CDR1 KGHSH, CDR2 LQKENI. Trimming pared 2 bases from V and 10 bases from J, leaving 12 bases between. The CDR3 spells CASSPGGTRSPLHF. The CDR3 coding sequence is TGTGCCAGCTCACCAGGGGGCACGAGGTCACCCCTCCACTTT.

The chain has TRBV19 and TRBJ1-2, with 9 bases fitting TRBD1. The junction had 5 bases not matched to a gene; V was cut back by 2 bases and J by 4 bases. CDR1 is LNHDA, CDR2 SQIVND, per germline (reference sequence). CDR3 length equals 15 residues. Here the CDR3 DNA reads TGTGCCAGTAGTATATCGGACAGGGGAGGCTATGGCTACACCTTC. Its translation: CASSISDRGGYGYTF.

This chain links TRBV5-1 with TRBJ2-1; the D gene is possibly TRBD2 (5 bases). From germline, CDR1 is SGHRS and CDR2 YFSETQ. V lost 0 bases and J 0 bases, leaving 10 bases between the germline ends. The CDR3 is made up of 16 amino acids. For the CDR3, the DNA is TGCGCCAGCAGCTTGGGAGGGCCTAGCTCCTACAATGAGCAGTTCTTC. Encoded protein: CASSLGGPSSYNEQFF.

Points on this clone: Other DNA sequences from this sample encode an identical CDR3 as well. The rearrangement links TRBV9 to TRBJ1-2, with 8 positions matching TRBD1. Germline-derived CDR1 and CDR2 are SGDLS and YYNGEE. The CDR3 has 14 residues. The ends lost 0 bases at V and 2 bases at J; junction bases unmatched: 0. This CDR3 is CASSVGTGNYGYTF. CDR3 nucleotides: TGTGCCAGCAGCGTAGGGACAGGGAACTATGGCTACACCTTC. Together with reference TRBV9 and TRBJ1-2, the CDR3 gives the full variable domain: DSGVTQTPKHLITATGQRVTLRCSPRSGDLSVYWYQQSLDQGLQFLIQYYNGEERAKGNILERFSAQQFPDLHSELNLSSLELGDSALYFCASSVGTGNYGYTFGSGTRLTVV.

This chain uses TRBV30 with TRBJ2-3, with D tentatively TRBD2 (5 bases). With 2 bases removed from V and 4 bases from J, the gap between germline ends came to 10 bases. The CDR3 length is 13 residues. Germline CDR1 is GTSNPN and CDR2 is SVGIG (reference sequence). CDR3 bases: TGTGCCTGGAGTCCTCGGGGTCCAGATACGCAGTATTTT. This translates into CAWSPRGPDTQYF.

The chain uses TRBV5-1 and TRBJ1-4; tentatively, D is TRBD1 (5 bases). Germline V gene sequence: CDR1 SGHRS, CDR2 YFSETQ. Trimming pared 1 base from V and 14 bases from J, leaving 15 bases between. CDR3 length: 13 residues. In DNA, the CDR3 is TGCGCCAGCAGCTTGAGCGTGGGGGGACGTCTGTTTTTT. Translating it yields CASSLSVGGRLFF.

The rearrangement uses TRBV5-1 and TRBJ2-1, with D perhaps matching TRBD1 (5 bases). Trimming shortened V by 4 bases and J by 4 bases, and 12 bases separated the two germline ends. The CDR3 is made up of 14 amino acids. The germline V gene has CDR1 SGHRS and CDR2 YFSETQ. In nucleotides, the CDR3 is TGCGCCAGCAGCACCGCCGACAGTTACAATGAGCAGTTCTTC. Translating gives CASSTADSYNEQFF.

J is TRBJ2-5 and V is TRBV7-8; D is undetermined. The CDR3 sequence is 10 residues long. Germline V gene data show CDR1 as SGHVS and CDR2 as FQNEAQ. V lost 8 bases and J 4 bases, leaving 5 bases between the germline ends. The CDR3 region has the DNA TGTGCCAGCTCCTTAGAGACCCAGTACTTC. It codes for CASSLETQYF.

This chain connects TRBV27 to TRBJ2-7, with 8 bases matching TRBD1. This CDR3 contains 15 residues. Germline CDR1 is MNHEY and CDR2 is SMNVEV (reference sequence). V shed 5 bases, J shed 2 bases, and the junction held 8 bases outside the gene matches. CDR3 protein: CASSPRQGKTYEQYF. CDR3 bases: TGTGCCAGCAGTCCTAGACAGGGGAAAACCTACGAGCAGTACTTC.

This rearrangement joins TRBV7-9 to TRBJ1-2; 11 bases align to TRBD1. The CDR3 has 14 amino acids. The J segment lost 4 bases and the V segment lost 5 bases, leaving 3 bases of the junction unmatched. Germline V gene data show CDR1 as SEHNR and CDR2 as FQNEAQ (reference sequence). CDR3 sequence: CASSEGTGGYGYTF. CDR3 in DNA: TGTGCCAGCAGCGAAGGGACAGGGGGCTATGGCTACACCTTC.

The chain carries TRBV9 and TRBJ2-3; a weak D match, TRBD2 (6 bases). Germline values: CDR1 SGDLS, CDR2 YYNGEE. The CDR3 extends over 16 amino acids. The V end lost 0 bases, the J end lost 2 bases, and 13 bases lay between the germline ends. CDR3 nucleotides: TGTGCCAGCAGCGTAGTGGCGGGGCGCCCCACAGATACGCAGTATTTT. Translated: CASSVVAGRPTDTQYF.

This clone was observed a single time. This CDR3 is CASSQGVAGGPVDTQYF. CDR3 DNA: TGTGCCAGCAGCCAAGGAGTAGCGGGAGGGCCAGTAGATACGCAGTATTTT. V and J are TRBV4-2 and TRBJ2-3; 11 bases align to TRBD2. With 1 base clipped from V and 5 bases from J, the junction kept 8 bases outside the gene matches. CDR1 and CDR2 from the germline V gene are LGHNA and YNFKEQ. There are 17 residues in the CDR3.

V and J are TRBV16 and TRBJ2-1, with no clear D. CDR3 size: 13 residues. Per the germline V gene, CDR1 is KGHSY and CDR2 is FQNENV. V was cut by 4 bases and J by 10 bases, with 14 bases left in between. The CDR3 DNA follows: TGTGCCAGCAGCCTCTCCTTGTGGCACGAGCAGTTCTTC. Translated, it gives CASSLSLWHEQFF.

The CDR3 loop is CASSLGALETQYF. The CDR3 DNA follows: TGTGCCAGCAGTTTAGGGGCGCTAGAGACCCAGTACTTC. The genes are TRBV28 and TRBJ2-5, with D possibly TRBD1 on 5 matching bases. The CDR3 spans 13 residues. Germline V gene data show CDR1 as MDHEN and CDR2 as SYDVKM. V gave up 2 bases and J gave up 4 bases, with 8 bases separating them.

The genes are TRBV30 and TRBJ1-2; tentatively, D is TRBD1 (5 bases). Germline V gene lookup returns CDR1 GTSNPN and CDR2 SVGIG (reference sequence). Trimming left V 2 bases short and J 0 bases short, with 16 bases between. The CDR3 sequence is 16 residues long. CDR3 nucleotide sequence: TGTGCCTGGAGTTTCGCAGGGATAAGAGCTAACTATGGCTACACCTTC. It codes for CAWSFAGIRANYGYTF. Looking up the rest from reference TRBV30 and TRBJ1-2 gives the full variable domain: SQTIHQWPATLVQPVGSPLSLECTVEGTSNPNLYWYRQAAGRGLQLLFYSVGIGQISSEVPQNLSASRPQDRQFILSSKKLLLSDSGFYLCAWSFAGIRANYGYTFGSGTRLTVV.